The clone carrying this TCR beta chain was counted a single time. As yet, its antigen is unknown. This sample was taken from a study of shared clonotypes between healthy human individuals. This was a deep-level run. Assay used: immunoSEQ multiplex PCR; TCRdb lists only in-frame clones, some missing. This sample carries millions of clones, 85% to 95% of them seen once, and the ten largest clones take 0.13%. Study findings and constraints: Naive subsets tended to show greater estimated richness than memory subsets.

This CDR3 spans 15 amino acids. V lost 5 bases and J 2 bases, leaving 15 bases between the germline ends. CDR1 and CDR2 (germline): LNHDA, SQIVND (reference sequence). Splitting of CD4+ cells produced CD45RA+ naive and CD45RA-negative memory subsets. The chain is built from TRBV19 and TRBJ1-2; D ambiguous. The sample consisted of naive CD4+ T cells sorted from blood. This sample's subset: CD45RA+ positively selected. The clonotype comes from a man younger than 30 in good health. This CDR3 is CASSPLDRENYGYTF. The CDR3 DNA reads TGTGCCAGTAGTCCACTAGACCGGGAGAACTATGGCTACACCTTC.